This is a list of T cell receptor beta chains from one sample in a study of OX40 agonist ivuxolimab in advanced cancers. Produced via immunoSEQ multiplex PCR; TCRdb's table is partial and in-frame only. The sample consists of just under 85,000 clones, 75% to 90% of them appearing once. Source: CD4+ or CD8+ T cells sorted from blood, taken in a trial of the OX40 agonist ivuxolimab. The receptors originated from an adult with an advanced solid tumor such as melanoma, head and neck, liver or kidney cancer. Each CDR3 is given with its conserved first and last residue. Each record gives: CDR3 DNA, CDR3 protein, J gene, clone size, D gene, V gene. The D gene is left open where the match is weak. Clone sizes are given selectively: once, few, many, or a class where the clone is expanded.

cdr3_nt: TGTGCCAGCAGCTTAGGAACCGGGGAGCTGTTTTTT; cdr3_aa: CASSLGTGELFF; j_call: TRBJ2-2; clone_size: NA; d_call: NA; v_call: TRBV11-3
cdr3_nt: TGTGCCAGCAGCCAAGCGTCGGGACAGGGGGACACTGAAGCTTTCTTT; cdr3_aa: CASSQASGQGDTEAFF; j_call: TRBJ1-1; clone_size: NA; d_call: TRBD1; v_call: TRBV5-4
cdr3_nt: TGCGCCAGCACCGTGGGGGGGGCTGGTTCACCCCTCCACTTT; cdr3_aa: CASTVGGAGSPLHF; j_call: TRBJ1-6; clone_size: NA; d_call: NA; v_call: TRBV4-3
cdr3_nt: TGTGCCAGCAGTTACGACGGGGGTAACACTGAAGCTTTCTTT; cdr3_aa: CASSYDGGNTEAFF; j_call: TRBJ1-1; clone_size: NA; d_call: NA; v_call: TRBV6-6
cdr3_nt: TGTGCCAGCAGACCTAGCGGGGGGTTAGGAGATACGCAGTATTTT; cdr3_aa: CASRPSGGLGDTQYF; j_call: TRBJ2-3; clone_size: NA; d_call: TRBD2; v_call: TRBV2
cdr3_nt: TGTGCCAGTAGCCCGGATTGGGACAGGGGGTACAACACCTTC; cdr3_aa: CASSPDWDRGYNTF; j_call: TRBJ1-2; clone_size: many; d_call: TRBD1; v_call: TRBV19
cdr3_nt: TGTGCCAGCAGCGTAGCAATGGAAAGGGATGGCTACACCTTC; cdr3_aa: CASSVAMERDGYTF; j_call: TRBJ1-2; clone_size: NA; d_call: NA; v_call: TRBV9
cdr3_nt: TGTGCCAGCAGTGGGAAGCGGGGGGGCACCGGGGAGCTGTTTTTT; cdr3_aa: CASSGKRGGTGELFF; j_call: TRBJ2-2; clone_size: NA; d_call: TRBD2; v_call: TRBV25-1
cdr3_nt: TGTGCCAGCAGCTTAGCACCCGGGATGCATTCACCCCTCCACTTT; cdr3_aa: CASSLAPGMHSPLHF; j_call: TRBJ1-6; clone_size: once; d_call: NA; v_call: TRBV7-8
cdr3_nt: TGCGCCAGCAGCCAAGATTGGGGGCCTACGTATGGCTACACCTTC; cdr3_aa: CASSQDWGPTYGYTF; j_call: TRBJ1-2; clone_size: NA; d_call: NA; v_call: TRBV4-3
cdr3_nt: TGTGCCAGCAGCCCTGGGCGTTTCGTCACAAACACTGAAGCTTTCTTT; cdr3_aa: CASSPGRFVTNTEAFF; j_call: TRBJ1-1; clone_size: NA; d_call: NA; v_call: TRBV7-9
cdr3_nt: TGTGCCAGCAGTTTCGGGACAGGGGTGAATTCACCCCTCCACTTT; cdr3_aa: CASSFGTGVNSPLHF; j_call: TRBJ1-6; clone_size: NA; d_call: TRBD1; v_call: TRBV27
cdr3_nt: TGTGCCAGCACCGCCAAAGACGAGCAGTACTTC; cdr3_aa: CASTAKDEQYF; j_call: TRBJ2-7; clone_size: NA; d_call: NA; v_call: TRBV28
cdr3_nt: TGTGCCAGTAGCGAACGGCAAGATAATTCACCCCTCCACTTT; cdr3_aa: CASSERQDNSPLHF; j_call: TRBJ1-6; clone_size: NA; d_call: NA; v_call: TRBV19
cdr3_nt: TGTGCCAGCAGCGCCCCCTCGAGCGTCATCGTCCAAGAGACCCAGTACTTC; cdr3_aa: CASSAPSSVIVQETQYF; j_call: TRBJ2-5; clone_size: NA; d_call: NA; v_call: TRBV7-2
cdr3_nt: TGTGCCAGCATCCGCAGAAACATGAACACTGAAGCTTTCTTT; cdr3_aa: CASIRRNMNTEAFF; j_call: TRBJ1-1; clone_size: NA; d_call: NA; v_call: TRBV28
cdr3_nt: TGTGCCAGCAGCTTTCTACGGACAGCCTTCTCTGGGGCCAACGTCCTGACTTTC; cdr3_aa: CASSFLRTAFSGANVLTF; j_call: TRBJ2-6; clone_size: few; d_call: NA; v_call: TRBV5-6
cdr3_nt: TGTGCCAGCAGCTTAGCTTCGGACAGTCCAGGGGAGTACTTC; cdr3_aa: CASSLASDSPGEYF; j_call: TRBJ2-7; clone_size: NA; d_call: NA; v_call: TRBV7-2
cdr3_nt: TGTGCCAGTACCCAAGGGGCTAGCGGTCGCACAGATACGCAGTATTTT; cdr3_aa: CASTQGASGRTDTQYF; j_call: TRBJ2-3; clone_size: NA; d_call: TRBD2; v_call: TRBV19
cdr3_nt: TGTGCCAGCAGTTTATGGCAGGAGGTTCGCACTGAAGCTTTCTTT; cdr3_aa: CASSLWQEVRTEAFF; j_call: TRBJ1-1; clone_size: NA; d_call: NA; v_call: TRBV28
cdr3_nt: TGTGCCAGCAGCGTAGCCGCGGGCGACAGGGTGAACATTCAGTACTTC; cdr3_aa: CASSVAAGDRVNIQYF; j_call: TRBJ2-4; clone_size: NA; d_call: TRBD1; v_call: TRBV9
cdr3_nt: TGTGCCAGCAGCTTAACGGGCCCCACAGATACGCAGTATTTT; cdr3_aa: CASSLTGPTDTQYF; j_call: TRBJ2-3; clone_size: NA; d_call: NA; v_call: TRBV7-9